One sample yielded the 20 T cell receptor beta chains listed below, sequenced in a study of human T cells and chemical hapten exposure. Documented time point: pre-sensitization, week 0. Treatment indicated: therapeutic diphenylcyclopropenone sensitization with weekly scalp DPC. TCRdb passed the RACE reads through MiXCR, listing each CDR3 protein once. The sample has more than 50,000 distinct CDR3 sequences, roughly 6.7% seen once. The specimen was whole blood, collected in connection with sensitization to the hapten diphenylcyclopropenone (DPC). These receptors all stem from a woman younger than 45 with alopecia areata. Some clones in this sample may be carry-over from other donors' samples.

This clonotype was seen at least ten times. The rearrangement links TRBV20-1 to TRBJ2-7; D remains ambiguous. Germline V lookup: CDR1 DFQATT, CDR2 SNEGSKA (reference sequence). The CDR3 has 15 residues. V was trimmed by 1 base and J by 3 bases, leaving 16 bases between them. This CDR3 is CSARGVGPYLYEQYF. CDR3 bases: TGCAGTGCTAGAGGTGTGGGCCCCTACCTCTACGAGCAGTACTTC.

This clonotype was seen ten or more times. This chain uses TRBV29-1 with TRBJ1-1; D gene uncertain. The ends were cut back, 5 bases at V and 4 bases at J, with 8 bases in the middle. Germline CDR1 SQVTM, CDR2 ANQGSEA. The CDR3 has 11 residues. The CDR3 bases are TGCAGCGTTTATGGAATCACTGAAGCTTTCTTT. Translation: CSVYGITEAFF.

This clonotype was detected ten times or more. The CDR3 sequence: CASSLGTVNTEAFF. In DNA form, the CDR3 reads TGTGCCAGCAGTTTAGGGACAGTGAACACTGAAGCTTTCTTT. The chain joins TRBV12-3 or TRBV12-4 to TRBJ1-1; maybe TRBD1 (6 bases). This CDR3 has 14 residues. The germline V and J ends were trimmed by 1 base and 0 bases, with 6 bases remaining between them.

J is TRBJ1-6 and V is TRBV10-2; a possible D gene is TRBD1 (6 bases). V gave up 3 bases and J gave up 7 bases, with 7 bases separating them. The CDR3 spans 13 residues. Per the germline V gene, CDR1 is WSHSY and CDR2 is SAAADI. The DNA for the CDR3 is TGCGCCAGCAGTGACGACAGGAATTCACCCCTCCACTTT. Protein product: CASSDDRNSPLHF.

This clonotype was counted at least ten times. In nucleotides, the CDR3 is TGTGCCAGCAGCCAAGCGGGCCTTAGCACAGATACGCAGTATTTT. The encoded protein is CASSQAGLSTDTQYF. This chain uses TRBV3-1 with TRBJ2-3; D not certain. Per the germline V gene, CDR1 is LGHDT and CDR2 is YNNKEL (reference sequence). The V gene lost 1 base and the J gene lost 0 bases, with 8 bases spanning the gap. The CDR3 totals 15 residues.

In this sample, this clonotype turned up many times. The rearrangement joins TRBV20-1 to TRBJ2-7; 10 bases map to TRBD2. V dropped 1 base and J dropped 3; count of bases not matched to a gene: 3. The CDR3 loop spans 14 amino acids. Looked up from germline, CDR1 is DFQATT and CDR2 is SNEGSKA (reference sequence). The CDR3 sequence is CSARGGTSDYEQYF. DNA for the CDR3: TGCAGTGCTAGAGGCGGGACTAGCGACTACGAGCAGTACTTC.

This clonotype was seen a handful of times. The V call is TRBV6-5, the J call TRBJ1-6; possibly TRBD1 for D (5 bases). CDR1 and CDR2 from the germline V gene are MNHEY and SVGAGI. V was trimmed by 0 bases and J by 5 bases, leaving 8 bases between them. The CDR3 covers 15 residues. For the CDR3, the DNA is TGTGCCAGCAGTTACTCTGGGGGGGATAATTCACCCCTCCACTTT. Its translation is CASSYSGGDNSPLHF.

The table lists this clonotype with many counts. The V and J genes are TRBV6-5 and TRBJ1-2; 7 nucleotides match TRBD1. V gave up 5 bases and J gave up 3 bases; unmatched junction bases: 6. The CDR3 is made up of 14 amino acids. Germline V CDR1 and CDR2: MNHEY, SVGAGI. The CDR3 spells CASSPGGRYYGYTF. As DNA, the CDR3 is TGTGCCAGCAGTCCAGGGGGACGGTACTATGGCTACACCTTC.

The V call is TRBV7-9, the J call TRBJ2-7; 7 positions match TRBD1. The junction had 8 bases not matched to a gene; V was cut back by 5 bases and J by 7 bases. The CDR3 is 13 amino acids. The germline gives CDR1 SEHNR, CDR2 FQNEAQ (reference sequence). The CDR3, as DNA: TGTGCCAGCAGCAAACGGACAGGCGGTGAGCAGTACTTC. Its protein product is CASSKRTGGEQYF.

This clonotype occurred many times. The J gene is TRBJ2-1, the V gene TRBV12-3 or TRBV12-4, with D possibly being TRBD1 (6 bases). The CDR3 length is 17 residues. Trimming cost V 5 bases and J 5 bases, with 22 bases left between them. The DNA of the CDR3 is TGTGCCAGCAGTACTCCCCTACAGGGCGGTTCCCACAATGAGCAGTTCTTC. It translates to CASSTPLQGGSHNEQFF.

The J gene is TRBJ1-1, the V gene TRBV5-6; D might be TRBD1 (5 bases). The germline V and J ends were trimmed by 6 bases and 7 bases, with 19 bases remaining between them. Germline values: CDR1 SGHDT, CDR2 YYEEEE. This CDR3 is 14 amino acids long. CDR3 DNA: TGTGCCAGCAATCTTCAGGGAAAAGGGAATGAAGCTTTCTTT. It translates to CASNLQGKGNEAFF.

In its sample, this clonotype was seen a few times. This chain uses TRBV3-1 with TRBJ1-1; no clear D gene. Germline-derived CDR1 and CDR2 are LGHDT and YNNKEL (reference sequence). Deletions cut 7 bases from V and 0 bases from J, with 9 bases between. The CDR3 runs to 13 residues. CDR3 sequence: CASTLTLNTEAFF. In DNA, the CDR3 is TGTGCCAGCACCCTTACTCTGAACACTGAAGCTTTCTTT.

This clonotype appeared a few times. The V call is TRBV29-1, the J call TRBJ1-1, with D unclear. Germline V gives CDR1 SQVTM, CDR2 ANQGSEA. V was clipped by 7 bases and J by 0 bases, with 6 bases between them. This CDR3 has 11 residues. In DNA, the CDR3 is TGCAGCGGCGAGGTGAACACTGAAGCTTTCTTT. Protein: CSGEVNTEAFF.

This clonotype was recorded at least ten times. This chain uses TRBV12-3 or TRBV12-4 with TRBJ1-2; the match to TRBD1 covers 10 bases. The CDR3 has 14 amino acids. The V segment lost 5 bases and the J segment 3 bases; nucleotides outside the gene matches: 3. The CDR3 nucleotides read TGTGCCAGCAGTCACGGACAGGGGGACTATGGCTACACCTTC. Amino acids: CASSHGQGDYGYTF.

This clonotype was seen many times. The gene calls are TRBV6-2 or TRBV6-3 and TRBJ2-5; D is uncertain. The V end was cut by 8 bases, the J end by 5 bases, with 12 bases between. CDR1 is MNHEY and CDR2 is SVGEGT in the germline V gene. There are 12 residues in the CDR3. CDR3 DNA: TGTGCCAGCTGGAGCGTCGGGGAGACCCAGTACTTC. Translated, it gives CASWSVGETQYF.

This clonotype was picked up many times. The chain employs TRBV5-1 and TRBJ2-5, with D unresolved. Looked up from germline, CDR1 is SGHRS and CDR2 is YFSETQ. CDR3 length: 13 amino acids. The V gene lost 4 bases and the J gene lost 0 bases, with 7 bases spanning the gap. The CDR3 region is CASSPENQETQYF. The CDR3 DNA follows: TGCGCCAGCAGCCCCGAAAACCAAGAGACCCAGTACTTC.

This CDR3 is CAHRVREATLLSNTEAFF. DNA for the CDR3: TGTGCCCATAGGGTGCGGGAGGCAACCCTGCTTTCGAACACTGAAGCTTTCTTT. This rearrangement joins TRBV30 to TRBJ1-1; D is unclear. This CDR3 spans 18 amino acids. CDR1 is GTSNPN, CDR2 SVGIG, per germline (reference sequence). V was cut by 8 bases and J by 1 base, with 29 bases left in between.

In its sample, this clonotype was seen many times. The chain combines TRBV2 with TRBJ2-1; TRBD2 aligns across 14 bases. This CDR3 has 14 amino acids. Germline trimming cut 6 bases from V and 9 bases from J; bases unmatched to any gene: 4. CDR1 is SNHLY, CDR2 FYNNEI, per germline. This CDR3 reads CASRTSGGAGEQFF. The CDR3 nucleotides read TGTGCCAGCAGGACTAGCGGGGGGGCGGGTGAGCAGTTCTTC.

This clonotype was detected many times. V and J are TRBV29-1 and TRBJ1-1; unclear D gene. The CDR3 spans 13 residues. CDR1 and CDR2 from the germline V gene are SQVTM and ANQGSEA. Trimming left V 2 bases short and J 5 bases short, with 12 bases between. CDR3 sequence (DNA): TGCAGCGTTGAAATGCACCTGGGGACTGAAGCTTTCTTT. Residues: CSVEMHLGTEAFF.

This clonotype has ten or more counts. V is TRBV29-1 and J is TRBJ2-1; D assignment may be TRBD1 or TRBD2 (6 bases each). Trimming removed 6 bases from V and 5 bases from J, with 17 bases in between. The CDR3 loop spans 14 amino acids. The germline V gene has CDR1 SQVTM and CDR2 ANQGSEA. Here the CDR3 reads CSVLGGPNNNEQFF. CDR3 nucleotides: TGCAGCGTACTGGGGGGCCCCAATAACAATGAGCAGTTCTTC.